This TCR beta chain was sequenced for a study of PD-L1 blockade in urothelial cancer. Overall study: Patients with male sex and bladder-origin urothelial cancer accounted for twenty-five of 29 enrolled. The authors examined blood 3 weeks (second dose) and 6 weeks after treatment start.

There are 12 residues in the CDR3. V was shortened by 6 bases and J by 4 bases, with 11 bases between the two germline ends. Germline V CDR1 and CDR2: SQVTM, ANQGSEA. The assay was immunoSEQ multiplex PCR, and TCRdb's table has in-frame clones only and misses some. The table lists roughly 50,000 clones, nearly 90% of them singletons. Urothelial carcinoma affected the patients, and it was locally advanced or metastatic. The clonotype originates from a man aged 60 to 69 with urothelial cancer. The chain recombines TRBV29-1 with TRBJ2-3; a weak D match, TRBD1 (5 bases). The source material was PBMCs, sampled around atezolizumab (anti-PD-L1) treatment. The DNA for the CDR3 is TGCAGCGTCTGCAGGGAAGCAGATACGCAGTATTTT. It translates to CSVCREADTQYF.